Sequencing of this TCR beta chain was carried out in a study of T-cell memory formation after mild COVID-19. TCRdb re-called the 5' RACE reads through MiXCR, storing one row per CDR3 protein. The sample has some 30,000 distinct CDR3 sequences; around 6.8% are singletons. In this sample, this clonotype turned up many times. The CDR3 sequence is 17 residues long. The trim removed 0 bases at V and 2 bases at J, leaving 7 bases unmatched. Germline V gene data show CDR1 as SGHVS and CDR2 as FNYEAQ. Sequenced input: PBMCs or a T cell subset sorted from them (not recorded which). The chain joins TRBV7-6 to TRBJ2-1; 7 bases fit TRBD2. This TCR was sampled from an adult woman who had mild COVID-19 (a few samples of this study predate the infection). Cell type and time point are not known. In DNA, the CDR3 is TGTGCCAGCAGCTTAGCACTCGCGGGAGCTGCCTACAATGAGCAGTTCTTC. Protein product: CASSLALAGAAYNEQFF.